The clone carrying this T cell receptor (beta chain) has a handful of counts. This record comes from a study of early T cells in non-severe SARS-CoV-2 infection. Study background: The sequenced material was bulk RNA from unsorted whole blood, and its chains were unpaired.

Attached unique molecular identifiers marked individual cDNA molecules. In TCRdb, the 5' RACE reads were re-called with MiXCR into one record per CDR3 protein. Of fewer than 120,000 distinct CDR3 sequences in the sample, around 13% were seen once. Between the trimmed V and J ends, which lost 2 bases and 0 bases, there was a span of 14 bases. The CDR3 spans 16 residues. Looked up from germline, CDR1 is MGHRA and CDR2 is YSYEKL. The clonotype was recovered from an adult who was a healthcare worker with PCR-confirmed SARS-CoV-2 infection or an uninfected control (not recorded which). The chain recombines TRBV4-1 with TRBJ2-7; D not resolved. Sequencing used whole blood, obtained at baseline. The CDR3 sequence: CASSQSRIGLSYEQYF. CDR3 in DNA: TGCGCCAGCAGCCAAAGCCGAATCGGTCTCTCCTACGAGCAGTACTTC.